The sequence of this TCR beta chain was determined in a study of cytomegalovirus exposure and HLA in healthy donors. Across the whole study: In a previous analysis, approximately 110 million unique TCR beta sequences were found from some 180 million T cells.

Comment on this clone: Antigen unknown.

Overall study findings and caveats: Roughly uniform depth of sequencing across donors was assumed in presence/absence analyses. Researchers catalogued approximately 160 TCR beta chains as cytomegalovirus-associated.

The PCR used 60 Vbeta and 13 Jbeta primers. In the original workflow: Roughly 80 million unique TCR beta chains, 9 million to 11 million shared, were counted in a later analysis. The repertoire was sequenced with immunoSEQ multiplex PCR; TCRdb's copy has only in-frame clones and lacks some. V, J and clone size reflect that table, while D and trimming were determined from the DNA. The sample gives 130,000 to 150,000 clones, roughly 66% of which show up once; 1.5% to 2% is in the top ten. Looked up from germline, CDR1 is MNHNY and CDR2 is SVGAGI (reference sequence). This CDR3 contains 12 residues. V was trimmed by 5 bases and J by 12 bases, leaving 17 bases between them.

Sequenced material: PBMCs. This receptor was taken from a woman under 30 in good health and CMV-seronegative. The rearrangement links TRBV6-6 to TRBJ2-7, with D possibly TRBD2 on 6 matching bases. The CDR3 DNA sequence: TGTGCCAGCAGTAACACGGGGGTTGCCCTGTACGTC. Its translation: CASSNTGVALYV.